This T cell receptor beta chain was recovered during a study of human T cells and chemical hapten exposure. TCRdb used MiXCR to reprocess the RACE reads, holding one entry per CDR3 protein. The sample holds nearly 85,000 distinct CDR3 sequences, around 10% seen once. Regarding time point: patch test 2, 6 weeks after DPC sensitization. Treatment of the sample: therapeutic diphenylcyclopropenone sensitization with weekly scalp DPC. In germline, CDR1 is MNHEY, CDR2 SVGAGI. The CDR3 runs 14 residues. Trimming pared 6 bases from V and 0 bases from J, leaving 9 bases between. Sequences were derived from whole blood, sampled in connection with sensitization to the hapten diphenylcyclopropenone (DPC). The receptor comes from a man aged 18 to 29 with alopecia areata. Some clones in this sample may be carry-over from other donors' samples. The V call is TRBV6-5, the J call TRBJ1-3; possible D gene TRBD1, 5 bases. In DNA form, the CDR3 reads TGTGCCAGCAGGCCTGGGGGCTCTGGAAACACCATATATTTT. Encoded protein: CASRPGGSGNTIYF.